This TCR beta chain was observed in a study of T cell responses to AZD1222 COVID-19 vaccine. Background on the study: Second-dose schedules of about 4 or about 12 weeks were combined.

Measured with immunoSEQ multiplex PCR; TCRdb has only the in-frame clones, and not every one. The profile shows over 150,000 clones, about 90% of them singletons. CDR3 length equals 15 residues. Germline V gene lookup returns CDR1 SNHLY and CDR2 FYNNEI. Trimming removed 1 base from V and 6 bases from J, with 15 bases in between. Study-wide findings and caveats: AZD1222 recipients seropositive at baseline numbered only 5 or 6.

With respect to this clone: Its antigen is unknown.

The gene calls are TRBV2 and TRBJ1-2; D is possibly TRBD1 (5 bases). The source was peripheral blood, collected on day 0 of AZD1222 vaccination. The clonotype comes from an adult in good health. CDR3 sequence: CASSEGGTRRNGYTF. As DNA, the CDR3 is TGTGCCAGCAGTGAAGGGGGCACGCGGCGTAATGGCTACACCTTC.